This passage covers 18 T cell receptor beta chains from one sample sequenced in a study of blood T cell repertoires in COVID-19. Measured with immunoSEQ multiplex PCR; TCRdb has only the in-frame clones, and not every one. The profile shows about 270,000 clones, about 87% of them singletons. Sequencing input: PBMCs or T cells enriched from blood (not recorded which). The receptors originated from a woman aged 25 to 39 with acute COVID-19.

The chain has TRBV5-6 and TRBJ2-7; 8 bases fit TRBD2. The V segment lost 5 bases and the J segment 5 bases; nucleotides outside the gene matches: 9. The CDR3 loop spans 14 amino acids. Germline CDR1 is SGHDT and CDR2 is YYEEEE. The CDR3 here is CASRRAGGGNEQYF. Written as DNA, the CDR3 is TGTGCCAGCAGACGCGCGGGGGGAGGGAACGAGCAGTACTTC.

V gene TRBV30 combines with J gene TRBJ1-2; 7 nucleotides line up with TRBD1. Germline lookup yields CDR1 GTSNPN and CDR2 SVGIG (reference sequence). CDR3 size: 13 residues. After removal of 7 bases from V and 6 bases from J, the junction contained 11 bases not matched to a gene. The CDR3 sequence: CASGGPQEHGYTF. Here the CDR3 DNA reads TGTGCCTCAGGGGGGCCTCAAGAACATGGCTACACCTTC.

The rearrangement links TRBV3-1 (or the pseudogene TRBV3-2) to TRBJ2-7; D is perhaps TRBD2 (5 bases). The CDR3 runs 15 residues. Germline CDR1 is LGHDT and CDR2 is YNNKEL (reference sequence). The V gene lost 0 bases and the J gene lost 3 bases, with 12 bases spanning the gap. The chain's CDR3 is CASSQDPGLSYEQYF. Written as DNA, the CDR3 is TGTGCCAGCAGCCAAGATCCCGGACTGAGCTACGAGCAGTACTTC.

This clone was observed once. The chain carries TRBV7-2 and TRBJ2-7; 9 bases align to TRBD2. Germline V CDR1 and CDR2: SGHTA, FQGNSA. V was pared by 1 base and J by 7 bases, with 5 bases of the junction left unmatched. This CDR3 region has 14 residues. The CDR3 protein is CASSLGAGGREQYF. CDR3 nucleotide sequence: TGTGCCAGCAGCTTAGGGGCGGGAGGGCGAGAGCAGTACTTC.

The chain carries TRBV15 and TRBJ1-2, with D possibly TRBD1 on 5 matching bases. The V and J ends lost 0 bases and 7 bases respectively, with 18 bases between them. Germline V gene data show CDR1 as LNHNV and CDR2 as YYDKDF (reference sequence). The CDR3 is 16 residues long. CDR3 nucleotides: TGTGCCACCAGCAGAGATCTTGAAGCGGGGGAGGGTGGCTACACCTTC. It is translated as CATSRDLEAGEGGYTF.

This chain links TRBV10-3 with TRBJ1-6; 8 bases align to TRBD1. Germline loops: CDR1 ENHRY, CDR2 SYGVKD. The CDR3 has 15 amino acids. The trim removed 10 bases at V and 6 bases at J, leaving 11 bases unmatched. The CDR3 region is CATTALDRGNSPLHF. In DNA form, the CDR3 reads TGTGCCACAACCGCGCTCGACAGGGGTAATTCACCCCTCCACTTT.

This sequence joins TRBV28 and TRBJ2-1, with TRBD2 identical over 12 bases. The CDR3 is made up of 18 amino acids. Trimming took 1 base from V and 4 from J; bases not matched to a gene: 8. The germline gives CDR1 MDHEN, CDR2 SYDVKM. For the CDR3, the DNA is TGTGCCAGCAGTTTATACACTAGCGGGAGGACTACGTACAATGAGCAGTTCTTC. It yields the protein CASSLYTSGRTTYNEQFF. The full variable domain, its missing parts supplied by reference TRBV28 and TRBJ2-1, is DVKVTQSSRYLVKRTGEKVFLECVQDMDHENMFWYRQDPGLGLRLIYFSYDVKMKEKGDIPEGYSVSREKKERFSLILESASTNQTSMYLCASSLYTSGRTTYNEQFFGPGTRLTVL.

The chain's CDR3 is CASSQALAGGQTQYF. DNA of the CDR3: TGCGCCAGCAGCCAGGCTCTAGCGGGAGGTCAGACCCAGTACTTC. The chain links TRBV4-1 to TRBJ2-5; 11 positions agree with TRBD2. The V gene's germline CDR1 is MGHRA and CDR2 YSYEKL. The J segment lost 6 bases and the V segment lost 3 bases, leaving 6 bases of the junction unmatched. The CDR3 is made up of 15 amino acids.

V usage is TRBV18 and J usage is TRBJ1-6; 7 nucleotides match TRBD1. The germline gives CDR1 KGHSH, CDR2 LQKENI. With 3 bases clipped from V and 10 bases from J, the junction kept 9 bases outside the gene matches. The CDR3 runs to 15 residues. The CDR3 reads CASSPEGAFLSPLHF. DNA for the CDR3: TGTGCCAGCTCACCCGAGGGGGCTTTTCTCTCACCCCTCCACTTT.

This clone was recorded once. The V and J genes are TRBV4-1 and TRBJ2-3; tentative D call: TRBD1 (5 bases). There are 21 residues in the CDR3. The germline gives CDR1 MGHRA, CDR2 YSYEKL. The V and J ends lost 1 base and 6 bases respectively, with 32 bases between them. The CDR3 coding sequence is TGCGCCAGCAGCCAAGGAGCTTGGGTCTACGGGTTTGACAGACCTTGGGATACGCAGTATTTT. Residues: CASSQGAWVYGFDRPWDTQYF.

This clone was counted a single time. V usage is TRBV9 and J usage is TRBJ1-2; no clear D. This CDR3 contains 11 residues. With 3 bases removed from V and 6 bases from J, the gap between germline ends came to 6 bases. CDR1 and CDR2 from the germline V gene are SGDLS and YYNGEE. The CDR3 nucleotides are TGTGCCAGCAGCGCCGAGGATGGCTACACCTTC. The encoded protein is CASSAEDGYTF. The whole variable domain, filled in from reference TRBV9 and TRBJ1-2, reads DSGVTQTPKHLITATGQRVTLRCSPRSGDLSVYWYQQSLDQGLQFLIQYYNGEERAKGNILERFSAQQFPDLHSELNLSSLELGDSALYFCASSAEDGYTFGSGTRLTVV.

V gene TRBV19 combines with J gene TRBJ2-2; 9 bases fit TRBD2. After removal of 7 bases from V and 6 bases from J, the junction contained 15 bases not matched to a gene. CDR3 length: 17 residues. CDR1 and CDR2 from the germline V gene are LNHDA and SQIVND (reference sequence). The DNA of the CDR3 is TGTGCCAGTAAGGAGGAGGGGCGAGCGGGAGGACCCGGGGAGCTGTTTTTT. Translated: CASKEEGRAGGPGELFF.

This clone has only one observation. V and J are TRBV7-2 and TRBJ2-7; TRBD2 agrees at 15 bases. The CDR3 is 18 residues long. Trimming at V came to 5 bases and at J to 6 bases, leaving 14 bases not matched to a gene. The germline CDR1 and CDR2 sequences are SGHTA and FQGNSA. CDR3 amino acids: CASSVGTSGRFPWGEQYF. CDR3 nucleotides: TGTGCCAGCAGCGTAGGGACTAGCGGGAGGTTCCCATGGGGCGAGCAGTACTTC.

The chain has TRBV10-3 and TRBJ2-3; D may be TRBD2 (6 bases). This CDR3 spans 13 amino acids. The germline V and J ends were trimmed by 8 bases and 0 bases, with 9 bases remaining between them. CDR1 ENHRY and CDR2 SYGVKD come from the germline V gene. The CDR3 region is CAIGTPSTDTQYF. The CDR3 nucleotides read TGTGCCATCGGGACTCCTAGCACAGATACGCAGTATTTT.

V is TRBV29-1 and J is TRBJ2-3, with D perhaps TRBD2 (6 bases). This CDR3 spans 14 amino acids. V lost 4 bases to trimming and J lost 1 base, with 12 bases between them. Germline lookup yields CDR1 SQVTM and CDR2 ANQGSEA. The CDR3 loop reads CSVAPQRGTDTQYF. In DNA, the CDR3 is TGCAGCGTTGCCCCGCAGCGGGGCACAGATACGCAGTATTTT.

The J gene is TRBJ2-2, the V gene TRBV19; 11 nucleotides match TRBD2. The CDR3 is made up of 16 amino acids. The trim removed 8 bases at V and 8 bases at J, leaving 13 bases unmatched. CDR1 LNHDA and CDR2 SQIVND come from the germline V gene (reference sequence). The chain's CDR3 is CASETSIAGGRGELFF. The DNA of the CDR3 is TGTGCCAGTGAAACCTCAATAGCGGGAGGGCGAGGGGAGCTGTTTTTT.

V gene TRBV7-9 combines with J gene TRBJ2-3; TRBD2 matches at 8 bases. Germline-derived CDR1 and CDR2 are SEHNR and FQNEAQ (reference sequence). The CDR3 totals 15 residues. The junction had 10 bases not matched to a gene; V was cut back by 5 bases and J by 6 bases. CDR3 loop: CASSKSRLAPDTQYF. As DNA, the CDR3 is TGTGCCAGCAGCAAATCCCGACTAGCGCCGGATACGCAGTATTTT.

The rearrangement joins TRBV5-6 to TRBJ2-7, with TRBD1 matching 8 bases. Looked up from germline, CDR1 is SGHDT and CDR2 is YYEEEE. The CDR3 runs to 18 residues. The V gene end was trimmed by 0 bases and the J gene end by 4 bases; junction bases not matched to a gene: 15. CDR3 DNA sequence: TGTGCCAGCAGCTTGGCCGGAGTGGGCCAGGGGGCCGGTTACGAGCAGTACTTC. This translates into CASSLAGVGQGAGYEQYF. The whole variable domain, filled in from reference TRBV5-6 and TRBJ2-7, reads DAGVTQSPTHLIKTRGQQVTLRCSPKSGHDTVSWYQQALGQGPQFIFQYYEEEERQRGNFPDRFSGHQFPNYSSELNVNALLLGDSALYLCASSLAGVGQGAGYEQYFGPGTRLTVT.